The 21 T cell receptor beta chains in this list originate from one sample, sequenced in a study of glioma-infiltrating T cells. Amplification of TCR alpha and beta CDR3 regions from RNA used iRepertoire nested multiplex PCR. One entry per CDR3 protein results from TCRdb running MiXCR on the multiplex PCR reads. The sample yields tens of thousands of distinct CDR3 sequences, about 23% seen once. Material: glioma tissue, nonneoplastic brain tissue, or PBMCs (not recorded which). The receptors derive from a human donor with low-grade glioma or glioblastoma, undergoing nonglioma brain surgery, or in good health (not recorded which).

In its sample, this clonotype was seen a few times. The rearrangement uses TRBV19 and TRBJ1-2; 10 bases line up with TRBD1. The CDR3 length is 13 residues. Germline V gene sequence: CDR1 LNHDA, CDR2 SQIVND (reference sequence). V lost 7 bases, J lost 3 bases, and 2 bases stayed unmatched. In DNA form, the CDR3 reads TGTGCCAGTAACGGACAGGGGGACTATGGCTACACCTTC. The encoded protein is CASNGQGDYGYTF.

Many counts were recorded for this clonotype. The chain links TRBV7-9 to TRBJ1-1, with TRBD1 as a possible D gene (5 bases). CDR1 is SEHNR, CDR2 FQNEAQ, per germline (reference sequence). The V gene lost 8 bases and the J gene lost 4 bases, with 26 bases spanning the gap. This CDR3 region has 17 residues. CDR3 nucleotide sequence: TGTGCCAGCCAGAGGGGAGGGACGGGCGACGGGGGCACTGAAGCTTTCTTT. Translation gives CASQRGGTGDGGTEAFF.

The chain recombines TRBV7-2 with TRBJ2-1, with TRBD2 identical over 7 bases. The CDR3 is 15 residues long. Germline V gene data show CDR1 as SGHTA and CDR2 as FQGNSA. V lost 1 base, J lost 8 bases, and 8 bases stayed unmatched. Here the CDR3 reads CASSLGGSNPYEQFF. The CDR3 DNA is TGTGCCAGCAGCTTAGGCGGGAGCAACCCCTATGAGCAGTTCTTC.

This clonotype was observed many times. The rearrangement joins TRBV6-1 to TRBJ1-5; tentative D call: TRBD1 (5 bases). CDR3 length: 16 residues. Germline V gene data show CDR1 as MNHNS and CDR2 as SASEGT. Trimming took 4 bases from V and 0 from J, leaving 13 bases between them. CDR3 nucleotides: TGTGCCAGCAGTGTGGACACGGTATATAGCAATCAGCCCCAGCATTTT. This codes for CASSVDTVYSNQPQHF.

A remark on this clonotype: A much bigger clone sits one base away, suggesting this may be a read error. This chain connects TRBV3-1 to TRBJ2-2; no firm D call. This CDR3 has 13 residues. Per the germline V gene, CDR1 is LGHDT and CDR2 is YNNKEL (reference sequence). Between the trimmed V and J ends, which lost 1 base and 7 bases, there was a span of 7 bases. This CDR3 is CASSQVYLGELFF. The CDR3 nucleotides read TGTGCCAGCAGCCAAGTGTATCTCGGGGAGCTGTTTTTT.

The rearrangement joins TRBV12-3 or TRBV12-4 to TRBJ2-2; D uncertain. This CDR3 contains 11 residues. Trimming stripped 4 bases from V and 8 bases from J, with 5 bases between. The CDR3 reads CASSSGGELFF. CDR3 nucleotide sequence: TGTGCCAGCAGTTCAGGAGGGGAGCTGTTTTTT.

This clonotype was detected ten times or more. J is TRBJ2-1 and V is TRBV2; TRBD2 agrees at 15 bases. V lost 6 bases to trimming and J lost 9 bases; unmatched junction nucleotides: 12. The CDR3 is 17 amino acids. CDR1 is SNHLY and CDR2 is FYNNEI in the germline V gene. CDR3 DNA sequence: TGTGCCAGCAGGAATGGACTAGCGGGAGGGCCAGGAAGTGAGCAGTTCTTC. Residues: CASRNGLAGGPGSEQFF. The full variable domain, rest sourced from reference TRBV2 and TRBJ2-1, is EPEVTQTPSHQVTQMGQEVILRCVPISNHLYFYWYRQILGQKVEFLVSFYNNEISEKSEIFDDQFSVERPDGSNFTLKIRSTKLEDSAMYFCASRNGLAGGPGSEQFFGPGTRLTVL.

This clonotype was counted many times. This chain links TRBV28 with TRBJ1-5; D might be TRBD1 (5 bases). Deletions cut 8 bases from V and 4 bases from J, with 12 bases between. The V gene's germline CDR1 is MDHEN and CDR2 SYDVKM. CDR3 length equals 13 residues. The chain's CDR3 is CASYGGVNQPQHF. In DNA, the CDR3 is TGTGCCAGCTACGGGGGGGTGAATCAGCCCCAGCATTTT.

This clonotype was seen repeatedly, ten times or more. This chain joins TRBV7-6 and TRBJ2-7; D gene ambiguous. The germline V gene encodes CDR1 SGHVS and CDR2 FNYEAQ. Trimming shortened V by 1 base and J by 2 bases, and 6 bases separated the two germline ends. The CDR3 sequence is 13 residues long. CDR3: CASSLDWPYEQYF. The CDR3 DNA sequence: TGTGCCAGCAGCTTAGATTGGCCCTACGAGCAGTACTTC.

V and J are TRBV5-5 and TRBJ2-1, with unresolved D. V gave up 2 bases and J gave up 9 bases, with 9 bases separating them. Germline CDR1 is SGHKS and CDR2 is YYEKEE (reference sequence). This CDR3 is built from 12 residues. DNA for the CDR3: TGTGCCAGCAGCTTACGGTGGTCTGAGCAGTTCTTC. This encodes CASSLRWSEQFF.

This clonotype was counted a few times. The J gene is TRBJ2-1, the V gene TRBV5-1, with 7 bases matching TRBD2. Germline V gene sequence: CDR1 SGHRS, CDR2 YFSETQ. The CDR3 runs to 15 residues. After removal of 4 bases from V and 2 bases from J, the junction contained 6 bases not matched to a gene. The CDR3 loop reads CASSRLGGAYNEQFF. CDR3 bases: TGCGCCAGCAGCAGGCTGGGGGGGGCCTACAATGAGCAGTTCTTC.

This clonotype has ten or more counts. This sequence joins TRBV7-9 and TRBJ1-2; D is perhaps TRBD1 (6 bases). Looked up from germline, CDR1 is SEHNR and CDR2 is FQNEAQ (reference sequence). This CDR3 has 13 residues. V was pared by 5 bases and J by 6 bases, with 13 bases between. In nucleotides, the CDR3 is TGTGCCAGCAGCCCCTCCAGGGGTAATGGCTACACCTTC. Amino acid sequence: CASSPSRGNGYTF.

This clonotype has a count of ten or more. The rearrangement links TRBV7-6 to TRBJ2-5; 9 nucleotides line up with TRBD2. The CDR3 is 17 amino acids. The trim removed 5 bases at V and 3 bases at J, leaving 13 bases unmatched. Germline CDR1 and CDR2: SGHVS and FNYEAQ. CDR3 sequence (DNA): TGTGCCAGCAGCCCCCGAACCGGGACTAGCTTAAAAGAGACCCAGTACTTC. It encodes CASSPRTGTSLKETQYF.

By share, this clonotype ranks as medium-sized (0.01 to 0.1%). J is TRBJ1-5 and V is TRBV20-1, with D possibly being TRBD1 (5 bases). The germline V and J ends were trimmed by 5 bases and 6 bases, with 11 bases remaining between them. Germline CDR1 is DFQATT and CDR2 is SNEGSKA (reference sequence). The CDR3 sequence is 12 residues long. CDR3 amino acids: CSALRVGQPQHF. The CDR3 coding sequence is TGCAGTGCTCTCAGGGTGGGTCAGCCCCAGCATTTT.

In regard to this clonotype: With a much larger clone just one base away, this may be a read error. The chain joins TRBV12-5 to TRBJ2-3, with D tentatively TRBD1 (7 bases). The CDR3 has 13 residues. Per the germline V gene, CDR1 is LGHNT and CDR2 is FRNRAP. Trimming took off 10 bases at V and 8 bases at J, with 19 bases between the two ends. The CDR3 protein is CANNQGGAGTQYF. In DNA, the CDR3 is TGTGCTAACAATCAGGGGGGTGCAGGTACGCAGTATTTT.

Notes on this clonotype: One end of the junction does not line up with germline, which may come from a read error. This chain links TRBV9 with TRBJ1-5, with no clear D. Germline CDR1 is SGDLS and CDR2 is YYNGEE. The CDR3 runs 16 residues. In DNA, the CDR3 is TGTGCCAGCAGAGTAGACGGCAGATATAGCAATCAGCCCCAGCATTTT. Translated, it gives CASRVDGRYSNQPQHF.

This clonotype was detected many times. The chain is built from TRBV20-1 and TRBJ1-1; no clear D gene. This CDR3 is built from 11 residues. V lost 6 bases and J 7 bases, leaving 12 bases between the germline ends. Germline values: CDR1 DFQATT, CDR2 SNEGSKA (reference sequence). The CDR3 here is CSAQGLGEAFF. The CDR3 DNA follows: TGCAGTGCCCAAGGGCTCGGTGAAGCTTTCTTT.

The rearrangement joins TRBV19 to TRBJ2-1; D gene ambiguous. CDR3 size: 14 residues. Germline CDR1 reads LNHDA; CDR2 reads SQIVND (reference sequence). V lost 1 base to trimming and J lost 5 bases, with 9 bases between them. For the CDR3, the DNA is TGTGCCAGTAGTATAGTCCCCGGTAACAATGAGCAGTTCTTC. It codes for CASSIVPGNNEQFF. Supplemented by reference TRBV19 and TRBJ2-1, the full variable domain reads DGGITQSPKYLFRKEGQNVTLSCEQNLNHDAMYWYRQDPGQGLRLIYYSQIVNDFQKGDIAEGYSVSREKKESFPLTVTSAQKNPTAFYLCASSIVPGNNEQFFGPGTRLTVL.

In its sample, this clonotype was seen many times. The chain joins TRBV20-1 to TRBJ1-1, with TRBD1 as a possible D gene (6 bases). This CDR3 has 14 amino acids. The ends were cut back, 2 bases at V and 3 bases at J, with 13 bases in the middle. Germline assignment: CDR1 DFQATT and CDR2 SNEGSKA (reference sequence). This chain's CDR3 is CSARTGAADTEAFF. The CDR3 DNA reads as TGCAGTGCTAGAACGGGGGCTGCAGACACTGAAGCTTTCTTT.

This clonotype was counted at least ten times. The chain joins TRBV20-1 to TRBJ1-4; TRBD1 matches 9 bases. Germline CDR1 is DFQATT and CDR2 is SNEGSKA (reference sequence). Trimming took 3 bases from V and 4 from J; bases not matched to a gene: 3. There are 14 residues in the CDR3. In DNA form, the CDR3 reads TGCAGTGCTAGCCTGACAGGGGGTAATGAAAAACTGTTTTTT. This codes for CSASLTGGNEKLFF.

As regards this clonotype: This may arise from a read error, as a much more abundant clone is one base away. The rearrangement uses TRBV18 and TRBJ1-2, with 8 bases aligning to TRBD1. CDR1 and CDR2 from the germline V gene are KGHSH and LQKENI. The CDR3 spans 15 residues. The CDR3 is CASSPSGQVFYGNTF. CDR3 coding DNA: TGTGCCAGCTCACCATCGGGACAGGTCTTTTATGGCAACACCTTC.